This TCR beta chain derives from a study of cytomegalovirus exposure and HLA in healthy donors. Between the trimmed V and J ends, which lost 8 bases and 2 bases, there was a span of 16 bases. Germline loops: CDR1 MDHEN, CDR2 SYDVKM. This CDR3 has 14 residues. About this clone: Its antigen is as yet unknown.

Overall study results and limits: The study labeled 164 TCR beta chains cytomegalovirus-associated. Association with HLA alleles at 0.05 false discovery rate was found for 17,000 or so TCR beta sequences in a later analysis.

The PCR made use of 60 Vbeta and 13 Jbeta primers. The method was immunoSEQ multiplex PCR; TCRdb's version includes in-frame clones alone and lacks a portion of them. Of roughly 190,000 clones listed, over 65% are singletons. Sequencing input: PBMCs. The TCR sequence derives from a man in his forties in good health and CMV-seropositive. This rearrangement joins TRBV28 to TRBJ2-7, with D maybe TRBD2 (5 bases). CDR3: CASAQRPGAYEQYF. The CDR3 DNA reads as TGTGCCAGCGCCCAGCGGCCTGGTGCCTACGAGCAGTACTTC.